The T cell receptor (beta chain) under discussion was sequenced for a study of blood T cells in healthy people across ages (dated by TCRdb to 2014 to 2015). Background for the entire study: Template switching captured roughly one uniquely barcoded TCR beta cDNA molecule per two T cells in model experiments. To avoid experimental bias, donors of different ages were spread randomly across the sequencing lanes. Two additional independent replicas of 1 million unique cDNA reads from the same blood draw were analyzed for two donors (one aged 18 to 29 and one aged 80 or older). To track age-related changes in TCR beta repertoire diversity, the study relied on deep sequencing normalized with unique cDNA molecular identifiers. The donors were divided into four age groups: young (average around 17 years), middle-aged (about 40), aged (roughly 60) and long-lived (roughly 82). General findings and caveats noted by the study authors: The percentage of naive T cells measured by flow cytometry correlated strongly with observed TCR beta diversity. Estimates of total diversity based on one million sequenced T cells were regarded as lower bounds and as underestimates. Because donor CMV infection status was unknown, age-related changes in expanded clonotypes were potentially confounded. Conclusive comparison of naive and antigen-experienced compartments was prevented by the profiling of bulk unsorted PBMCs. As age increased, observed TCR beta diversity per million T cells dropped in a roughly linear way, and a significant reduction was already evident by age 40. Compared with the aged group, more naive CD4+ T cells, fewer expanded clones and increased TCR diversity were shown by the long-lived group, suggesting age selection.

This clonotype has a handful of counts. It lacks a known antigen. Within one base of it there is no much larger clone, and no base qualities were kept. Systemically healthy Caucasian individuals from Russia, some 40 in total and aged roughly 6 to 90 years, were included as donors. Each donor gave 8.5 to 10 milliliters of peripheral blood, collected into EDTA-treated Vacutainer tubes. PBMCs were isolated by Ficoll-Paque density-gradient centrifugation, with at least 7 million obtained per sample. Trizol reagent was used to extract total RNA from the PBMCs, yielding at least 6 micrograms per sample. For every donor, flow cytometry on a PBMC aliquot measured the percentage of naive CD45RAhigh/CD27high T cells. From the cysteine up to the phenylalanine, the CDR3 has a length of 16 residues. Only CDR3 DNA is held: 48 bases, read in frame from base 1. The germline V gene (reference sequence) sets CDR1 to LGHDT and CDR2 to YNNKEL. Relative to germline, V is missing 7 bases and J is missing 7 bases, with 11 bases of the junction outside any gene match.

The library was generated by 5' RACE. Sequencing used an Illumina HiSeq 2500. A second PCR of about 6 to 11 cycles was run with a J-beta primer mix and a sample-barcoded 5' primer. A unique molecular identifier was introduced onto each TCR beta cDNA molecule by a template-switch 5' adaptor carrying 12 random nucleotides. Each sample yielded at least 2.5 million CDR3-containing paired-end reads. First-strand cDNA was synthesized from all RNA with the Mint cDNA synthesis kit, primed by a TRBC-specific oligonucleotide. After uracil-DNA glycosylase treatment, a first 18-cycle PCR used universal primers M1SS and BC2_uni_R on all cDNA. As for how the authors treated the data: Normalization of each sample was performed by random selection of 1 million high-quality reads, each carrying a distinct molecular identifier. Reads with shared molecular identifiers were discarded instead of being binned into consensus sequences. MiTCR, with a Q25 quality threshold and the strictest error-elimination algorithm, was used for CDR3 identification, clonotype clustering and error correction. A nonparametric unseen species model with Euler transformation was used to estimate a lower bound on total TCR beta diversity. Clones were called with MiXCR by TCRdb after fastp trimmed the public reads at Q25, and only in-frame beta chains were retained. Rows with one shared CDR3 protein collapse into an entry with the most common genes and DNA. The V and J calls come from TCRdb's annotation, not from the publication. For this sample there are roughly 1,500,000 distinct CDR3 sequences; 35% to 45% appear just once. Jointly, the top ten make up 7.9% of the sample.

Sequencing was performed on blood. The clonotype was recovered from a woman between 18 and 29 years old in good health. The chain links TRBV3-1 with TRBJ1-6; TRBD1 agrees with 9 junctional bases. The DNA sequence is TGTGCCAGCAATCGGTACACAGGGGGCGGCAATTCACCCCTCCACTTT. Its protein is CASNRYTGGGNSPLHF.